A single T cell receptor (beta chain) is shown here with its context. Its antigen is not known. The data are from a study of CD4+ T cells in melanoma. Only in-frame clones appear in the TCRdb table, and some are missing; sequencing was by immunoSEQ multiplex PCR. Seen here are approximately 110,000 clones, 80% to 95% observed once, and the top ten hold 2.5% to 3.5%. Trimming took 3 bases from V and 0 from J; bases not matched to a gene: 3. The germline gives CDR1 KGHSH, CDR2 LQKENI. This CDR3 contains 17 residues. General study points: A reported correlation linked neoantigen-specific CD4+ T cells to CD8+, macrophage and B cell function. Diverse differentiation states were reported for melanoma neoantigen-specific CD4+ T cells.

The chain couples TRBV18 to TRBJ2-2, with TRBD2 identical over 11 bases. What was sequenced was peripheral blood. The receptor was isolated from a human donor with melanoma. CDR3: CASSPLAGGPNTGELFF. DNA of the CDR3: TGTGCCAGCTCACCCTTAGCGGGGGGGCCGAACACCGGGGAGCTGTTTTTT.